This T cell receptor beta chain is drawn from a study of T cells in localized non-small cell lung cancer (dated by TCRdb to the early 2020s). The study in broad terms: T cell repertoires of 236 early-stage NSCLC patients were analyzed, with tumors being compared against uninvolved tumor-adjacent lungs. The cohort comprised 236 treatment-naïve NSCLC patients with resected, localized lung tumors. NSCLC patients had a mean age of roughly 66 years, and more than 120 were male and 85 to 110 female.

The immunoSEQ Assay was used to sequence TCR beta CDR3 regions from DNA. In the source study's methods: T cell density was computed as TCR beta template counts normalized to usable DNA estimated by amplifying housekeeping genes. Richness was estimated using the preseqR package, with extrapolation to 400,000 templates for PBMC samples and to 120,000 templates for tissue samples. Clonality was defined by subtracting Pielou's evenness from one. Tissue-enriched TCRs were identified through differential abundance testing performed on productive amino-acid clonotypes, with a minimum total count of 5 and an alpha of 0.1. The Jaccard Index and the Morisita Overlap Index were used to measure how much the repertoires overlapped between compartments. GLIPH grouped TCR beta CDR3s together with public tetramer-defined viral CDR3s, and a viral motif had to include at least three viral sequences and show V-gene enrichment. The clones in this table, taken by TCRdb from immuneACCESS, are in-frame only. Not every clone is retained; where verified, under half of the shortfall comes from an unresolved V gene, and the cause of the rest is unknown. From that table come the V and J calls and clone size; the DNA was used to work out D and trimming. In this sample the table shows roughly 16,000 clones, approximately 89% of which occur a single time. Jointly, the top ten make up around a quarter of the sample.

Looking up the germline V gene (reference sequence) yields CDR1 PRHDT and CDR2 FYEKMQ. V and J are trimmed by 0 bases and 8 bases, and the gene matches miss 8 bases of the junction. CDR3 length: 16 amino acids, cysteine to phenylalanine. This entry keeps only the CDR3 DNA: 48 bases, framed from base 1. Concerning this clone: Its antigen is still unknown. No much larger clone is present one base from it, and per-base qualities are unavailable.

General conclusions and limits of the study: The highest T cell clonality was observed in uninvolved tumor-adjacent lung, where clonality exceeded that of tumor, suggesting that antigenic responses were more focused in uninvolved tumor-adjacent lung. Because multi-region tumor sequencing was not done, intratumor heterogeneity could not be ruled out. Because the study design was exploratory, TCR variables were selected using unadjusted p-values without false-discovery rate correction. Longer overall survival was associated with higher T cell density in blood, whereas shorter survival was associated with higher clonality in adjacent lung. Of the top 100 tumor clones, a median of 57 were detected in paired uninvolved adjacent lung; around 30 were also among that lung's top 100.

At diagnosis, tumor, uninvolved tumor-adjacent lung and peripheral blood were collected and then preserved as a mix of FFPE and fresh-frozen material. For TCR repertoire profiling, blood samples were analyzed in the form of peripheral blood mononuclear cells. In this chain, TRBV13 is recombined with TRBJ2-5; 11 central nucleotides agree with TRBD2. This sequence originates from a female donor at least 60 years old with stage III squamous cell lung carcinoma. The source was peripheral blood, collected before any cancer treatment. The DNA reads TGTGCCAGCAGCTTAGGGGGGACTAGCGGCCCCTTCACCCAGTACTTC. The resulting protein is CASSLGGTSGPFTQYF.